The source of this TCR beta chain is a study of identical twins' blood T cells. Germline CDR1 and CDR2: LNHDA and SQIVND (reference sequence). CDR3 size: 14 residues. One entry per CDR3 protein results from TCRdb running MiXCR on the 5' RACE reads. Found here are 300,000 to 400,000 distinct CDR3 sequences, roughly 31% of them singletons; the top ten hold roughly 5.5%. Donors were six healthy women in three monozygous twin pairs. A word on this clonotype: The germline gene is not matched at one end of the junction; a read error may be the cause.

The source is a woman aged 18-49 years in good health. The chain is built from TRBV19 and TRBJ1-6; weak D call: TRBD1 (5 bases). Sequencing was carried out using PBMCs. DNA of the CDR3: TGTGCCAGTAGTATGCAGGGAAATAATTCACCCCCCCACTTT. Protein sequence: CASSMQGNNSPPHF.